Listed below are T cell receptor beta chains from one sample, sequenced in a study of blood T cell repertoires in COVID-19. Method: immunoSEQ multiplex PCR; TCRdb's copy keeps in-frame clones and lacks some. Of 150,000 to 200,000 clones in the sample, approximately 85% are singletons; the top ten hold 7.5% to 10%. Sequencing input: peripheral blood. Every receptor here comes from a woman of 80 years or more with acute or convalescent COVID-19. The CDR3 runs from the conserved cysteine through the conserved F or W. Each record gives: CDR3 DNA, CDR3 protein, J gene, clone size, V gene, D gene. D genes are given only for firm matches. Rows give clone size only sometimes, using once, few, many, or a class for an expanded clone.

TGTGCCAGTAGTGTAGACAGGTCCCGTAATAGCAATCAGCCCCAGCATTTT CASSVDRSRNSNQPQHF TRBJ1-5 few TRBV19 .
TGTGCCACCAGTGACCCCCCGGACAGAAAATATAGCAATCAGCCCCAGCATTTT CATSDPPDRKYSNQPQHF TRBJ1-5 once TRBV24-1 .
TGTGCCTGGCGGGGGGGGAGCAATCAGCCCCAGCATTTT CAWRGGSNQPQHF TRBJ1-5 . TRBV30 .
TGTGCCAGCAGTGAAGCAAGCAGGGGCAATCAGCCCCAGCATTTT CASSEASRGNQPQHF TRBJ1-5 . TRBV2 .
TGTGCCAGTAATTCATGGAGGGATAACAACTTGAACACTGAAGCTTTCTTT CASNSWRDNNLNTEAFF TRBJ1-1 . TRBV19 .
TGTGCCACCAGCGATGGGGGGGGCCAGACCCAGTACTTC CATSDGGGQTQYF TRBJ2-5 . TRBV24-1 .
TGTGCCAGCAGTCCTTATCCTGATACGCAGTATTTT CASSPYPDTQYF TRBJ2-3 . TRBV27 .
TGTGCCAGTAGTACCGGTGTAGGCTACACCTTC CASSTGVGYTF TRBJ1-2 . TRBV19 .
TGTGCCAGCACCGAGACAGGGAAGGACTATGGCTACACCTTC CASTETGKDYGYTF TRBJ1-2 . TRBV6-5 TRBD1
TGTGCCAGCAGCCAAGTTCGGGGACAACCGAACACTGAAGCTTTCTTT CASSQVRGQPNTEAFF TRBJ1-1 . TRBV4-2 .
TGTGCCAGCAGCGTAGATGGCAGAGGCATTCAGTACTTC CASSVDGRGIQYF TRBJ2-4 . TRBV9 .
TGTGCCAGCAGGGACAGGGCAACTAATGAAAAACTGTTTTTT CASRDRATNEKLFF TRBJ1-4 . TRBV6-6 TRBD1
TGCGCCAGCAGCTATGGGACTAGCGGGAGGGCCCCCCAAGAGACCCAGTACTTC CASSYGTSGRAPQETQYF TRBJ2-5 . TRBV5-1 TRBD2
TGCGCCAGCATCTACACCCGACTAGCGGGAGGCTACGAGCAGTACTTC CASIYTRLAGGYEQYF TRBJ2-7 . TRBV5-1 TRBD2
TGTGCCAGCATGATGGACAGGGACCGTAGAAAACTGTTTTTT CASMMDRDRRKLFF TRBJ1-4 . TRBV6-5 TRBD1
TGTGCCAGCAGCCTCGCGGGAGGGCCAGGTAATGAGCAGTTCTTC CASSLAGGPGNEQFF TRBJ2-1 . TRBV7-3 TRBD2
TGTGCCAGCAGCTCCCGACTAGCGGGAGGGGCGGGTACGCAGTATTTT CASSSRLAGGAGTQYF TRBJ2-3 . TRBV11-3 TRBD2
TGTGCCAGCAGCTTGACTAGCGGGCCCTACGAGCAGTACTTC CASSLTSGPYEQYF TRBJ2-7 . TRBV7-2 TRBD2
TGTGCCAGCAGCTCTAGATGGGGACAGTCCTATAATTCACCCCTCCACTTT CASSSRWGQSYNSPLHF TRBJ1-6 . TRBV7-8 TRBD1
TGTGCCAGCAGCCAAGATGCTCGCGGCTCCTACAATGAGCAGTTCTTC CASSQDARGSYNEQFF TRBJ2-1 . TRBV3-1/TRBV3-2 .
TGCAGTGCGACAGGGTTTTATGGCTACACCTTC CSATGFYGYTF TRBJ1-2 . TRBV20-1 TRBD1
TGTGCCAGCAGCTTAGGCCAAACTAGGACTGAAGCTTTCTTT CASSLGQTRTEAFF TRBJ1-1 . TRBV11-2 .
TGTGCCTGGAGTCCCTCCTGGACTAGCGGGACGGTATTAGAGCAGTACTTC CAWSPSWTSGTVLEQYF TRBJ2-7 . TRBV30 TRBD2
TGTGCCAGCAGCTTGTATCCCCTCAGATACACCGGGGAGCTGTTTTTT CASSLYPLRYTGELFF TRBJ2-2 . TRBV5-6 .
TGTGCCAGCAGCATTCGAGGTGCGGGGGTTAATGAAAAACTGTTTTTT CASSIRGAGVNEKLFF TRBJ1-4 . TRBV3-1/TRBV3-2 .
TGTGCCAGTAGTATTCGACAATTGCGGGAGTCTAGCACAGATACGCAGTATTTT CASSIRQLRESSTDTQYF TRBJ2-3 . TRBV19 TRBD2
TGTGCCAGCTCAGTGGACAGGAATAATGAAAAACTGTTTTTT CASSVDRNNEKLFF TRBJ1-4 . TRBV18 TRBD1
TGTGCCAGCAGCCAACACGGACAGGAAGATAATTCACCCCTCCACTTT CASSQHGQEDNSPLHF TRBJ1-6 . TRBV4-2 TRBD1
TGTGCCAGCGGGCGTGGGTATAGCAATCAGCCCCAGCATTTT CASGRGYSNQPQHF TRBJ1-5 once TRBV2 .
TGTGCCAGCACCGGACAGGGTAGTCCCTTTGGCTACACCTTC CASTGQGSPFGYTF TRBJ1-2 . TRBV6-5 TRBD1
TGCGCCAGCAGCCAAGATTGGGACAGGGAAGAGACCCAGTACTTC CASSQDWDREETQYF TRBJ2-5 . TRBV4-1 TRBD1
TGCAGCGTTAGGACAGGGGCAAACTATGGCTACACCTTC CSVRTGANYGYTF TRBJ1-2 . TRBV29-1 TRBD1
TGTGCCAGCACCGAAGGGAAAGGACAGTTCTTGAACACTGAAGCTTTCTTT CASTEGKGQFLNTEAFF TRBJ1-1 . TRBV5-4 .
TGCAGTGCTAGTGGTGTGGGACTAGCGGGAGCGGATGAGCAGTTCTTC CSASGVGLAGADEQFF TRBJ2-1 . TRBV20-1 TRBD2
TGTGCCAGCTCCTATATTCCTAGCGGCACTAGCACAGATACGCAGTATTTT CASSYIPSGTSTDTQYF TRBJ2-3 . TRBV19 TRBD2
TGTGCCATCCTAGCCGGGGCGGGGGGAAACACCGGGGAGCTGTTTTTT CAILAGAGGNTGELFF TRBJ2-2 . TRBV6-6 TRBD2
TGTGCCAGCAGCAATCGGCGAGGAGGGGTAGATACGCAGTATTTT CASSNRRGGVDTQYF TRBJ2-3 few TRBV11-3 .
TGTGCCACCAGCAGACCCCTAGGGGTCACCACAGATACGCAGTATTTT CATSRPLGVTTDTQYF TRBJ2-3 once TRBV15 .
TGTGCCACCAGCAGGTCTACTTATCTGGAGACCCAGTACTTC CATSRSTYLETQYF TRBJ2-5 . TRBV15 .
TGTGCCAGCAGCCCCGGGACAGATAATTCACCCCTCCACTTT CASSPGTDNSPLHF TRBJ1-6 . TRBV7-9 TRBD1
TGTGCCAGCAGTTCCTATGACAGGGCTGACCCCGAAGCTTTCTTT CASSSYDRADPEAFF TRBJ1-1 . TRBV7-9 TRBD1
TGTGCCGCAGCGACGGGTTACGAGCAGTACTTC CAAATGYEQYF TRBJ2-7 . TRBV10-3 .
TGTGCCAGCAGCTTTCGGAGACTAGCGGTCTCCTACGAGCAGTACTTC CASSFRRLAVSYEQYF TRBJ2-7 . TRBV5-6 TRBD2
TGTGCCAGCAGTCCGACAATGGGAGGTTCGAACACCGGGGAGCTGTTTTTT CASSPTMGGSNTGELFF TRBJ2-2 . TRBV3-1/TRBV3-2 .
TGCAGCGTGCGGAGGACTAGCGGGAGCTCCTACGAGCAGTACTTC CSVRRTSGSSYEQYF TRBJ2-7 . TRBV29-1 TRBD2
TGCGCCAGCAGCTTGTTCGGGACAAATACTGAAGCTTTCTTT CASSLFGTNTEAFF TRBJ1-1 . TRBV5-1 .
TGCGCCAGCAGCGTCCTACAGGGGCCCTCCTACGAGCAGTACTTC CASSVLQGPSYEQYF TRBJ2-7 once TRBV5-1 TRBD1
TGTGCCAGCTCACCAGGGCTAGGGGGCAACTACGAGCAGTACTTC CASSPGLGGNYEQYF TRBJ2-7 . TRBV18 TRBD1
TGTGCCAGCAGCCAACCGAGGGGGTCTGGAGCTAACTATGGCTACACCTTC CASSQPRGSGANYGYTF TRBJ1-2 . TRBV3-1/TRBV3-2 .
TGTGCCAGCAGTGAGCGTCTAGCCTACAATGAGCAGTTCTTC CASSERLAYNEQFF TRBJ2-1 . TRBV2 .
TGTGCCAGCACGGCGGGAATGGTCAACGAGCAGTACTTC CASTAGMVNEQYF TRBJ2-7 . TRBV2 .
TGTGCCAGCAGCTTAGCGCGGAGACCTGAGCAGTTCTTC CASSLARRPEQFF TRBJ2-1 . TRBV7-2 .
TGTGCCAGCAGGGAGGGACAGGCGAACACCGGGGAGCTGTTTTTT CASREGQANTGELFF TRBJ2-2 . TRBV7-8 TRBD1
TGCGCCAGCAGCCAAGTAATCCGGAACACTGAAGCTTTCTTT CASSQVIRNTEAFF TRBJ1-1 . TRBV4-3 .
TGTGCCAGCAGCCCCCAGACAGGGACCGTTAACTATGGCTACACCTTC CASSPQTGTVNYGYTF TRBJ1-2 . TRBV7-9 TRBD1
TGTGCCAGCAGTTACGAGGCAGGGGGGATTTGGGAAAAACTGTTTTTT CASSYEAGGIWEKLFF TRBJ1-4 . TRBV6-6 TRBD1
TGTGCCAGCAGGCGGGGCGAAGGGCACACTGAAGCTTTCTTT CASRRGEGHTEAFF TRBJ1-1 . TRBV6-5 .